This paragraph reports one T cell receptor beta chain. Antigen specificity is unknown. The data belong to a study of shared clonotypes between healthy human individuals. A CD45RA-negative memory subset and a CD45RA+ naive subset were separated from the CD4+ cells. Overall study results and limits: On the whole, naive subsets had larger estimated richness than memory subsets had. Rarefaction curves obtained for sorted subsets showed sequencing incomplete despite large depth.

The assay was immunoSEQ multiplex PCR, and TCRdb's table has in-frame clones only and misses some. The profile covers roughly 2.5 million clones, with more than 80% appearing a single time and around 0.14% taken by the ten largest. Trimming pared 4 bases from V and 5 bases from J, leaving 17 bases between. The CDR3 is 15 residues long. Germline assignment: CDR1 MNHNY and CDR2 SVGAGI (reference sequence). The sequencing input was naive CD4+ T cells sorted from blood. The subset is: CD45RA+ positively selected. The chain employs TRBV6-6 and TRBJ1-2; D is unclear. The sequence came from a man younger than 30 in good health. The CDR3 loop is CASSSKGRELYGYTF. The CDR3 DNA is TGTGCCAGCAGTTCCAAGGGCCGGGAACTGTATGGCTACACCTTC.